A selection of T cell receptor beta chains follows, all from one sample in a study of blood T cell repertoires in COVID-19. Data came from immunoSEQ multiplex PCR; TCRdb stores just in-frame clones and leaves some out. This table has fewer than 350,000 clones, 85% appearing once. Sample: PBMCs or T cells enriched from blood (not recorded which). The receptors come from a woman in her thirties who had been exposed to COVID-19. Both conserved end residues are part of each CDR3. The D gene is left open where the match is weak. For some rows the clone size is stated as once, few or many, or as a class when expanded; others skip it.

D gene	J gene	V gene	clone size	CDR3 protein	CDR3 DNA
NA	TRBJ2-1	TRBV7-9	NA	CASSLAVTSPYNEQFF	TGTGCCAGCAGCCTAGCCGTTACTAGCCCGTACAATGAGCAGTTCTTC
NA	TRBJ1-5	TRBV5-6	NA	CASSLGAAQNQPQHF	TGTGCCAGCAGCTTGGGGGCAGCCCAAAATCAGCCCCAGCATTTT
TRBD2	TRBJ2-1	TRBV28	NA	CASSFQRELGEQFF	TGTGCCAGCAGTTTCCAGCGGGAGCTGGGTGAGCAGTTCTTC
NA	TRBJ2-7	TRBV19	NA	CASHWQRSSYEQYF	TGTGCCAGTCACTGGCAGCGTAGCTCCTACGAGCAGTACTTC
NA	TRBJ2-5	TRBV5-1	NA	CASSFNREGTQYF	TGCGCCAGCAGCTTTAACAGGGAAGGTACCCAGTACTTC
TRBD1	TRBJ1-2	TRBV27	NA	CASSSVDRSDGYTF	TGTGCCAGCAGTTCCGTGGACAGGAGCGATGGCTACACCTTC
NA	TRBJ2-1	TRBV7-3	NA	CASSLKSGTSPNEQFF	TGTGCCAGCAGCTTAAAGTCGGGGACTTCTCCGAATGAGCAGTTCTTC
NA	TRBJ2-5	TRBV28	NA	CASSLGTIETQYF	TGTGCCAGCAGTTTAGGGACAATAGAGACCCAGTACTTC
NA	TRBJ1-2	TRBV7-9	few	CASPDGVYGYTF	TGTGCCAGCCCGGACGGGGTCTATGGCTACACCTTC
NA	TRBJ1-1	TRBV29-1	NA	CSVTQGAEAFF	TGCAGCGTTACTCAGGGCGCTGAAGCTTTCTTT
NA	TRBJ1-6	TRBV5-1	NA	CASSLGHPGGNSPLHF	TGCGCCAGCAGCTTGGGACACCCTGGAGGTAATTCACCCCTCCACTTT
NA	TRBJ2-2	TRBV30	NA	CAWRENRRGNTGELFF	TGTGCCTGGAGGGAGAATCGTAGGGGGAACACCGGGGAGCTGTTTTTT
NA	TRBJ1-2	TRBV7-9	few	CASSLAGSGGFRPYGYTF	TGTGCCAGCAGCTTAGCAGGCTCAGGAGGGTTTAGGCCCTACGGCTACACCTTC
NA	TRBJ1-1	TRBV5-4	NA	CASSSGQNTEAFF	TGTGCCAGCAGCTCCGGACAGAACACTGAAGCTTTCTTT
NA	TRBJ2-7	TRBV27	once	CASSPDPSQGWYEQYF	TGTGCCAGCAGTCCGGACCCTTCTCAGGGGTGGTACGAGCAGTACTTC
NA	TRBJ1-4	TRBV19	NA	CASRPQGFTNEKLFF	TGTGCCAGTAGGCCCCAGGGTTTCACTAATGAAAAACTGTTTTTT